Here is one TCR beta chain with its context. The antigen remains undetermined. Per germline, CDR1 MNHEY and CDR2 SVGEGT. Deletions cut 1 base from V and 2 bases from J, with 8 bases between. CDR3 length: 14 amino acids. This specimen comes from a study of blood T cells in healthy people across ages. Donors were systemically healthy Caucasian individuals from Russia aged 6 to 90 years. Peripheral blood samples of roughly 9.8 milliliters were drawn from each donor. PCR was performed a second time for about 7 to 11 cycles using a sample-barcoded 5' primer and a J-beta primer mix. MiXCR was run by TCRdb on the 5' RACE reads, yielding one entry per CDR3 protein. This table has about 1.5 million distinct CDR3 sequences, 42% appearing once. Findings of the study overall: The study lacked donor CMV status, which possibly confounded expanded clonotype changes. Higher naive T cell percentage went strongly together with higher TCR beta diversity.

Sequencing was done on a sample of blood. This sequence joins TRBV6-2 or TRBV6-3 and TRBJ2-5; D is possibly TRBD1 or TRBD2 (5 bases each). This TCR was sampled from a woman younger than 35 in good health. The CDR3 here is CASSYLWGQETQYF. The CDR3 nucleotides read TGTGCCAGCAGTTACTTGTGGGGGCAAGAGACCCAGTACTTC.